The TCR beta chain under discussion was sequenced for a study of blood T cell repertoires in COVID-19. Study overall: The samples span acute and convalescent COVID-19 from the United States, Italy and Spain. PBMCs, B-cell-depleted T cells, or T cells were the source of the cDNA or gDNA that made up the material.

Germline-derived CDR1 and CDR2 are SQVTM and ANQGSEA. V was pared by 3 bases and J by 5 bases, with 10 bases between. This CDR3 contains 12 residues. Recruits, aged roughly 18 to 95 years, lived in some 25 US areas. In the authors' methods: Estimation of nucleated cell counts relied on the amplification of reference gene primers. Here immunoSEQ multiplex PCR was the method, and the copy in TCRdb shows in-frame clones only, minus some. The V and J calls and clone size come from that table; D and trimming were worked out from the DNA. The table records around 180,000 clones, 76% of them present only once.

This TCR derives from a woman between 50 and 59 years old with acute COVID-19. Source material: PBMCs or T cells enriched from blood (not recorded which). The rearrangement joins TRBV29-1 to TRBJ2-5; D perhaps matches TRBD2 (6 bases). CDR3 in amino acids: CSVDSAGETQYF. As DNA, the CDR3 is TGCAGCGTTGATTCGGCGGGGGAGACCCAGTACTTC.